The 2 T cell receptor beta chains in this list originate from one sample, sequenced in a study of beta chain features in type 1 diabetes. Study results and caveats: TCRB CDR3s from Type 1 diabetes patients were moderately but significantly shorter in all four CD4+ subsets.

The study reverse transcribed the entire isolated RNA, so it sequenced expressed TCRB transcripts. TCRdb's copy holds only in-frame clones and misses some; the assay was immunoSEQ multiplex PCR. The table has 500,000 to 850,000 clones, about 14% seen once. Their antigens are not known. The sequencing input was naive CD4+ T cells from blood. The receptors derive from a man in his late teens or twenties with type 1 diabetes.

This clone showed up just a few times. The chain employs TRBV19 and TRBJ2-3; D is undetermined. CDR1 LNHDA and CDR2 SQIVND come from the germline V gene (reference sequence). This CDR3 has 15 residues. Trimming took off 6 bases at V and 2 bases at J, with 15 bases between the two ends. The CDR3 nucleotides read TGTGCCAGTAGCTTTGACTGGGGAAACACAGATACGCAGTATTTT. Protein: CASSFDWGNTDTQYF.

This sequence joins TRBV7-2 and TRBJ2-7; D is possibly TRBD1 or TRBD2 (6 bases each). Germline CDR1 reads SGHTA; CDR2 reads FQGNSA. CDR3 length: 13 residues. V was cut by 2 bases and J by 7 bases, with 12 bases left in between. CDR3 in amino acids: CASSLQGGREQYF. CDR3 nucleotide sequence: TGTGCCAGCAGCTTACAAGGGGGGAGAGAGCAGTACTTC. The full variable domain, in which reference TRBV7-2 and TRBJ2-7 provide the parts outside the CDR3, is GAGVSQSPSNKVTEKGKDVELRCDPISGHTALYWYRQSLGQGLEFLIYFQGNSAPDKSGLPSDRFSAERTGGSVSTLTIQRTQQEDSAVYLCASSLQGGREQYFGPGTRLTVT.